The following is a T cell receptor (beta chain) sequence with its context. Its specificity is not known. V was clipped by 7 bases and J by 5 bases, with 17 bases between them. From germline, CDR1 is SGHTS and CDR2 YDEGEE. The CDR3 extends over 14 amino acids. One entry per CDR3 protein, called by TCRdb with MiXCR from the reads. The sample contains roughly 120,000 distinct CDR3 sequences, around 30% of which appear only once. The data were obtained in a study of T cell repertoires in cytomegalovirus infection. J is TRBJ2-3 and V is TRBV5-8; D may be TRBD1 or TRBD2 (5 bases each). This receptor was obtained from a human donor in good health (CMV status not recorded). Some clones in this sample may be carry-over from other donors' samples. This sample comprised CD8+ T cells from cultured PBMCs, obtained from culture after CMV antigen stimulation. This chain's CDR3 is CASDQGEVKDTQYF. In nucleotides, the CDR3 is TGTGCCAGCGATCAGGGAGAGGTAAAAGATACGCAGTATTTT.